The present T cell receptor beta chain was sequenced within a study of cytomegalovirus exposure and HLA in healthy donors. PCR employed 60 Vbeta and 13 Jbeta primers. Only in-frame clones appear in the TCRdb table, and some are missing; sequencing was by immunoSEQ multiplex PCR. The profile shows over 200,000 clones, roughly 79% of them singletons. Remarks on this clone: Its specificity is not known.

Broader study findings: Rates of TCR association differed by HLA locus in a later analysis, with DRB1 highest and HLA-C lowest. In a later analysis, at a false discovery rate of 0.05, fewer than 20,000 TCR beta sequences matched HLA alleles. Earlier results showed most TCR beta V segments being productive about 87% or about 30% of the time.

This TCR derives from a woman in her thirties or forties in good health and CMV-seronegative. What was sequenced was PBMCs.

The CDR3 nucleotides read TGCAGCGCCCCCGGGACAGGAAAGATTGAAGCTTTCTTT. Its translation is CSAPGTGKIEAFF. V usage is TRBV29-1 and J usage is TRBJ1-1; 8 bases align to TRBD1. V was pared by 7 bases and J by 7 bases, with 11 bases of the junction left unmatched. Per the germline V gene, CDR1 is SQVTM and CDR2 is ANQGSEA. The CDR3 is made up of 13 amino acids.